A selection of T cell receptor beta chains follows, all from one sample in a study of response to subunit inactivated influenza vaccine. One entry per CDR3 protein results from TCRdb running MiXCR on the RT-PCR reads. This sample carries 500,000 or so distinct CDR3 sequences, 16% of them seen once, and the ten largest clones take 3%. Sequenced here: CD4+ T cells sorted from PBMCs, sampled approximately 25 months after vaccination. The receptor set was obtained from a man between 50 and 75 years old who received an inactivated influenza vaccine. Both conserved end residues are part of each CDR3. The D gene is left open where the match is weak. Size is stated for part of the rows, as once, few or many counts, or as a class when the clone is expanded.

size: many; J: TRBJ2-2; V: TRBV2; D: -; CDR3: CASSDAGTYRELFF; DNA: TGTGCCAGCAGTGATGCCGGGACCTATCGGGAGCTGTTTTTT
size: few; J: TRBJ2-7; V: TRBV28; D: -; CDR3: CASSFHSYEQYF; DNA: TGTGCCAGCAGTTTCCACTCCTACGAGCAGTACTTC
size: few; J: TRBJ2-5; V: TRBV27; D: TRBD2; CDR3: CASSFLAGGHETQYF; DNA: TGTGCCAGCAGTTTTCTAGCGGGGGGGCATGAGACCCAGTACTTC
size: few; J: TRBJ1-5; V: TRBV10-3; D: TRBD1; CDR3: CAVGTGDQPQHF; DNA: TGTGCCGTTGGGACAGGGGATCAGCCCCAGCATTTT
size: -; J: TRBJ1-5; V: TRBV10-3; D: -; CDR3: CAISPRGGLEPQHF; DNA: TGTGCCATCAGCCCACGGGGGGGCTTGGAGCCCCAGCATTTT
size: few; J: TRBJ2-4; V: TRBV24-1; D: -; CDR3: CATSSWTDKNIQYF; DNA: TGTGCCACCAGTTCCTGGACTGACAAAAACATTCAGTACTTC
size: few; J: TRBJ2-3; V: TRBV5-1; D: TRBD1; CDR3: CASSLGTVTDTQYF; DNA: TGCGCCAGCAGCCTAGGGACAGTGACAGATACGCAGTATTTT
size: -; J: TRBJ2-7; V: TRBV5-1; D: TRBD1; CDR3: CASSFKGQAYEQYF; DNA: TGCGCCAGCAGCTTCAAGGGACAGGCCTACGAGCAGTACTTC
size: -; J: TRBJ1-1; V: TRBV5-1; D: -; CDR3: CASHPGADTEAFF; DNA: TGCGCCAGCCATCCAGGGGCCGACACTGAAGCTTTCTTT
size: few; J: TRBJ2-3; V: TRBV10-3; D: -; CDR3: CAISEGNPGDTQYF; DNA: TGTGCCATCAGTGAAGGGAACCCGGGGGATACGCAGTATTTT
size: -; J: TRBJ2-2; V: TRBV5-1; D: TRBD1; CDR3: CASSTRTGLNTGELFF; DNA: TGCGCCAGCAGCACCCGGACAGGGCTTAACACCGGGGAGCTGTTTTTT
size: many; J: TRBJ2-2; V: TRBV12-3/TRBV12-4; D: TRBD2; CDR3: CATFEAGGLNTGELFF; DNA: TGTGCCACTTTTGAGGCGGGGGGCTTGAACACCGGGGAGCTGTTTTTT
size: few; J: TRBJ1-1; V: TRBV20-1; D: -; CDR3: CSASRGEAFF; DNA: TGCAGTGCTAGCCGGGGTGAAGCTTTCTTT
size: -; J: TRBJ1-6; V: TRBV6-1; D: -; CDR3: CASSPGSQVLGSGSPLHF; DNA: TGTGCCAGCAGCCCCGGGTCACAGGTCTTAGGGTCCGGTTCACCCCTCCACTTT
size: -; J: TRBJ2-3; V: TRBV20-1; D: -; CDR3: CSAGPSTPDTQYF; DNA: TGCAGTGCTGGCCCCTCGACCCCGGATACGCAGTATTTT
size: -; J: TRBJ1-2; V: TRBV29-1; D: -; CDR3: CSVEWSRGYTF; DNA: TGCAGCGTTGAGTGGAGCCGGGGCTACACCTTC
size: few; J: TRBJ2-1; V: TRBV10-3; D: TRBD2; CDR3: CAISTAQGLAVHNEQFF; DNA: TGTGCCATCAGCACCGCACAGGGACTAGCGGTGCACAATGAGCAGTTCTTC
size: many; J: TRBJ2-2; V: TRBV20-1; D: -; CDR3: CSARDTRRLANTGELFF; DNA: TGCAGTGCTAGAGATACAAGGAGACTCGCGAACACCGGGGAGCTGTTTTTT
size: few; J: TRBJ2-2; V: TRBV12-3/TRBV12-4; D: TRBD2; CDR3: CASRLAGDGTGELFF; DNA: TGTGCCAGCAGGCTAGCGGGAGACGGCACCGGGGAGCTGTTTTTT
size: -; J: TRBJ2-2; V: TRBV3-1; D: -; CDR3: CASSQWNELFF; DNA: TGTGCCAGCAGCCAATGGAACGAGCTGTTTTTT
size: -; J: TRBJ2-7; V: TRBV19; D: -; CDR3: CASTKHRESYEQYF; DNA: TGTGCCAGTACCAAACACAGGGAGTCCTACGAGCAGTACTTC
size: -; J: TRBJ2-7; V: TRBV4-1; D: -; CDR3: CASSRAGTMAYEQYF; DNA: TGCGCCAGCAGCCGAGCCGGGACGATGGCCTACGAGCAGTACTTC
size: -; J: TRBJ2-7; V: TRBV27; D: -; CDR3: CASSLMRGGEQYF; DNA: TGTGCCAGCAGTCTCATGAGGGGTGGCGAGCAGTACTTC
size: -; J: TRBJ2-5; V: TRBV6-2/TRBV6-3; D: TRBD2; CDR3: CASSRPSGGETQYF; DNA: TGTGCCAGCAGTCGCCCCTCGGGAGGGGAGACCCAGTACTTC
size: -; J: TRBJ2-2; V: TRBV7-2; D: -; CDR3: CASSLIYNRELFF; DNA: TGTGCCAGCAGCTTAATATATAACCGGGAGCTGTTTTTT
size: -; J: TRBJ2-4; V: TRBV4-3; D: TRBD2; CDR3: CASSQDPGLAGTLAKNIQYF; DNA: TGCGCCAGCAGCCAAGACCCGGGACTAGCGGGTACTCTAGCCAAAAACATTCAGTACTTC
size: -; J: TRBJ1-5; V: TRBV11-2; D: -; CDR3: CASSLGDPGPNQPQHF; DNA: TGTGCCAGCAGCTTAGGGGATCCGGGTCCCAATCAGCCCCAGCATTTT
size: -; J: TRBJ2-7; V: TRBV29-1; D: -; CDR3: CSVEVARDGDEQYF; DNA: TGCAGCGTTGAAGTAGCGCGGGACGGGGACGAGCAGTACTTC